The 9 T cell receptor beta chains below were found in one sample sequenced in a study of monozygotic twins with inflammatory bowel disease. TCRdb re-called the 5' RACE reads and shows each CDR3 protein once, DNA omitted. This sample's table has roughly 300,000 distinct CDR3 sequences. Specimen: blood. These receptors were obtained from a human donor with ulcerative colitis or Crohn's disease, or a healthy co-twin of an affected twin (not recorded which).

The chain uses TRBV30 and TRBJ2-4. This CDR3 has 17 amino acids. CDR1 and CDR2 (germline): GTSNPN, SVGIG (reference sequence). CDR3 protein: CAWSVELASELKNIQYF.

V gene TRBV20-1 combines with J gene TRBJ2-6; TCRdb outputs TRBD1, but without DNA this stays unchecked. The CDR3 covers 14 residues. Germline V gene lookup returns CDR1 DFQATT and CDR2 SNEGSKA (reference sequence). CDR3: CSARGESGANVLTF.

This rearrangement joins TRBV9 to TRBJ2-7; absent DNA, TCRdb's TRBD2 call cannot be checked. Germline lookup yields CDR1 SGDLS and CDR2 YYNGEE. The CDR3 has 15 amino acids. CDR3 region: CASSRTGTSNYEQYF.

The chain uses TRBV6-1 and TRBJ2-2; TCRdb returns TRBD1, unconfirmable since there is no DNA. The CDR3 length is 18 residues. CDR1 MNHNS and CDR2 SASEGT come from the germline V gene. The CDR3 spells CASSHPTVGTPYTGELFF.

The rearrangement uses TRBV30 and TRBJ1-1; TCRdb names TRBD1, which stays unverified in the absence of DNA. The V gene's germline CDR1 is GTSNPN and CDR2 SVGIG (reference sequence). The CDR3 is 13 amino acids. The CDR3 loop reads CAWTTGQNTEAFF.

This chain uses TRBV28 with TRBJ1-6. The CDR3 length is 15 residues. Germline V gene lookup returns CDR1 MDHEN and CDR2 SYDVKM. CDR3 residues: CASTLRPRGNSPLHF.

The chain joins TRBV7-2 to TRBJ2-3. CDR3 length: 16 residues. Germline CDR1 and CDR2: SGHTA and FQGNSA. The CDR3 sequence: CASSLDHAHGTDTQYF.

CDR3 amino acids: CASSLARSLSYNEQFF. The chain employs TRBV28 and TRBJ2-1. From germline, CDR1 is MDHEN and CDR2 SYDVKM. The CDR3 totals 16 residues.

The chain uses TRBV20-1 and TRBJ1-6. Germline V gene sequence: CDR1 DFQATT, CDR2 SNEGSKA (reference sequence). The CDR3 is 21 residues long. The CDR3 reads CSARDTSQNLTWSSYNSPLHF.